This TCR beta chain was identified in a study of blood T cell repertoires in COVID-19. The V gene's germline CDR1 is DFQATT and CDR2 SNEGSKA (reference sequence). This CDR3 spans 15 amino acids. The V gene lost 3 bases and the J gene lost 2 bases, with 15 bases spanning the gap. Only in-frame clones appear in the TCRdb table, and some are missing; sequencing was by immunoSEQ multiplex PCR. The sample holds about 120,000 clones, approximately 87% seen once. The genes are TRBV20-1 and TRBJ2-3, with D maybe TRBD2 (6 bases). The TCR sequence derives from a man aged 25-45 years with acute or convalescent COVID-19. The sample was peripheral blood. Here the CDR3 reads CSASSFGGYTDTQYF. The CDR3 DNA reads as TGCAGTGCTAGTTCGTTTGGGGGGTACACAGATACGCAGTATTTT.